This is a list of T cell receptor beta chains from one sample in a study of identical twins. TCRdb fed the 5' RACE reads into MiXCR, producing one record per CDR3 protein. Of some 590,000 distinct CDR3 sequences in the sample, 9.5% to 10% are singletons; the top ten hold 2.5% to 3%. These data were also reused for a study on yellow fever vaccine responses in identical twins.

Specimen: PBMCs. Receptor source: a woman aged 18-29 years in good health. The CDR3 runs from the conserved cysteine through the conserved F or W. D genes are given only for firm matches. The size field is filled for only some rows; it gives once, few, many or a size class.

J: TRBJ2-1
V: TRBV24-1
D: NA
size: many
CDR3: CATSPGHSRDEQFF
DNA: TGTGCCACCAGTCCGGGACACTCAAGGGATGAGCAGTTCTTC

J: TRBJ2-3
V: TRBV7-3
D: NA
size: many
CDR3: CASSLDLWDTQYF
DNA: TGTGCCAGCAGCTTAGATCTTTGGGATACGCAGTATTTT

J: TRBJ2-7
V: TRBV27
D: NA
size: NA
CDR3: CASSLLGREQYF
DNA: TGTGCCAGCAGTTTATTAGGGAGGGAGCAGTACTTC

J: TRBJ2-1
V: TRBV12-3/TRBV12-4
D: NA
size: few
CDR3: CASGRLENNEQFF
DNA: TGTGCCAGCGGGCGGCTAGAAAACAATGAGCAGTTCTTC

J: TRBJ1-5
V: TRBV21-1
D: NA
size: many
CDR3: CARKTPAGCNQPQHF
DNA: TGTGCCAGAAAAACCCCGGCAGGGTGTAATCAGCCCCAGCATTTT

J: TRBJ2-3
V: TRBV7-8
D: TRBD2
size: NA
CDR3: CASSLAGSGVADTQYF
DNA: TGTGCCAGCAGCTTAGCGGGTAGCGGGGTGGCAGATACGCAGTATTTT

J: TRBJ2-1
V: TRBV27
D: TRBD2
size: few
CDR3: CASSHLPGLLYNEQFF
DNA: TGTGCCAGCAGCCACCTACCGGGACTACTTTACAATGAGCAGTTCTTC

J: TRBJ1-1
V: TRBV18
D: TRBD1
size: many
CDR3: CASSPGDRPNTEAFF
DNA: TGTGCCAGCTCACCAGGGGACAGACCGAACACTGAAGCTTTCTTT

J: TRBJ1-6
V: TRBV3-1
D: NA
size: few
CDR3: CASSQGVGSPLHF
DNA: TGTGCCAGCAGCCAAGGAGTTGGATCACCCCTCCACTTT

J: TRBJ2-2
V: TRBV6-1
D: TRBD1
size: many
CDR3: CASRTGQVDTGELFF
DNA: TGTGCCAGCAGGACCGGACAGGTTGACACCGGGGAGCTGTTTTTT

J: TRBJ2-7
V: TRBV20-1
D: TRBD2
size: few
CDR3: CSARSGSTYEQYF
DNA: TGCAGTGCCCGCAGCGGGAGCACCTACGAGCAGTACTTC

J: TRBJ2-5
V: TRBV7-8
D: TRBD2
size: few
CDR3: CASSRGGGPSKTQYF
DNA: TGTGCCAGCAGCCGGGGGGGGGGGCCCTCAAAGACCCAGTACTTC

J: TRBJ1-1
V: TRBV5-1
D: NA
size: NA
CDR3: CASSPSDRPKAFF
DNA: TGCGCCAGCAGCCCCTCAGACAGGCCTAAAGCTTTCTTT

J: TRBJ1-1
V: TRBV2
D: NA
size: many
CDR3: CASRPTGMGAEAFF
DNA: TGTGCCAGCAGGCCTACAGGGATGGGGGCTGAAGCTTTCTTT

J: TRBJ2-1
V: TRBV6-5
D: NA
size: few
CDR3: CASSTLRGSSYNEQFF
DNA: TGTGCCAGCAGTACTCTTCGGGGGAGCTCCTACAATGAGCAGTTCTTC

J: TRBJ2-5
V: TRBV15
D: TRBD2
size: many
CDR3: CATSRSGTSGRFRQETQYF
DNA: TGTGCCACCAGCAGATCCGGGACTAGCGGGAGATTTCGGCAAGAGACCCAGTACTTC